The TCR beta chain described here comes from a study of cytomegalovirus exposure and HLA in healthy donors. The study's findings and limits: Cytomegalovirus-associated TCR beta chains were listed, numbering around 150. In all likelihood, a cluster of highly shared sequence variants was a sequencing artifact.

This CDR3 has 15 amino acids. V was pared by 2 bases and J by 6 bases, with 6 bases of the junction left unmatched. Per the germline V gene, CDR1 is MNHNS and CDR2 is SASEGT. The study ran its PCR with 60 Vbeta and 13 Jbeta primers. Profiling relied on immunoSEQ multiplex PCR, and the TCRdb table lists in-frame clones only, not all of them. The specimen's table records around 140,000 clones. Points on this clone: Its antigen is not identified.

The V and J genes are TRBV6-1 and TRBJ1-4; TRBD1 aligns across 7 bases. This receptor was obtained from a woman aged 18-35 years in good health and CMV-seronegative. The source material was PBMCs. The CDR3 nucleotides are TGTGCCAGCAGTGAAACCGGGACAGAGTATGAAAAACTGTTTTTT. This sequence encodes CASSETGTEYEKLFF.